This TCR beta chain was sequenced in a study of cytomegalovirus exposure and HLA in healthy donors. With 0 bases removed from V and 6 bases from J, the gap between germline ends came to 8 bases. CDR3 length equals 13 residues. Germline V CDR1 and CDR2: SGHRS, YFSETQ. Worth noting for this clone: Its matching antigen is unknown.

PCR amplification relied on 60 Vbeta primers (plus 13 Jbeta primers). Authors' methods: The authors later counted tens of millions of unique TCR beta chains, roughly 10 million of them shared. Clones were sequenced by immunoSEQ multiplex PCR, and TCRdb holds only the in-frame ones, with some missing. V and J calls plus clone size are reproduced from that table; the DNA served to infer D and trimming. The sample holds some 98,000 clones; roughly 81% are singletons and the top ten take about 1.5%. Study-wide points: Earlier analysis yielded a pattern in which most TCR beta V segments were productive about 90% or about 30% of the time. High sensitivity and specificity were reportedly achieved when the classifier diagnosed cytomegalovirus status.

This receptor was obtained from a man aged 35 to 55 in good health and CMV-seronegative. What was sequenced was PBMCs. The V and J genes are TRBV5-1 and TRBJ2-3; D is undetermined. CDR3 DNA sequence: TGCGCCAGCAGCTTGGACAGATTGGATACGCAGTATTTT. Amino acid sequence: CASSLDRLDTQYF. The full variable domain, rest sourced from reference TRBV5-1 and TRBJ2-3, is KAGVTQTPRYLIKTRGQQVTLSCSPISGHRSVSWYQQTPGQGLQFLFEYFSETQRNKGNFPGRFSGRQFSNSRSEMNVSTLELGDSALYLCASSLDRLDTQYFGPGTRLTVL.